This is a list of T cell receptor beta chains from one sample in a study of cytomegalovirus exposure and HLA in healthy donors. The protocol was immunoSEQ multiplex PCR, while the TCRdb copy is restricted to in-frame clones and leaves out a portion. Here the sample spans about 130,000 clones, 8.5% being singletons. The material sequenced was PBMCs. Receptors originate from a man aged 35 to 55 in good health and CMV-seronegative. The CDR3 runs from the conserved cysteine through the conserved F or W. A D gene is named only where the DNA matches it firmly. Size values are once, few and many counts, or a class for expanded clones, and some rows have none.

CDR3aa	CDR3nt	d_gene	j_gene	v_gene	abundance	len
CASSPTSGLSTDTQYF	TGTGCCAGCAGCCCTACTAGCGGGCTTAGCACAGATACGCAGTATTTT	TRBD2	TRBJ2-3	TRBV7-9	few	16
CASSLNQYTEAFF	TGCGCCAGCAGCTTGAATCAGTACACTGAAGCTTTCTTT	.	TRBJ1-1	TRBV5-1	few	13
CASSLDWGVSSPLHF	TGTGCCAGCAGCTTAGATTGGGGAGTATCTTCACCCCTCCACTTT	.	TRBJ1-6	TRBV7-2	.	15
CASSLEGGDTEAFF	TGCGCCAGCAGCTTGGAAGGGGGTGATACTGAAGCTTTCTTT	.	TRBJ1-1	TRBV5-1	few	14
CASSLVQGDYEQYF	TGCGCCAGCAGCTTGGTGCAGGGTGACTACGAGCAGTACTTC	.	TRBJ2-7	TRBV5-1	.	14
CASSVKTGQPQHF	TGTGCCAGCAGCGTAAAGACGGGTCAGCCCCAGCATTTT	.	TRBJ1-5	TRBV9	.	13
CASGTGVNSPLHF	TGTGCCAGCGGTACAGGGGTCAATTCACCCCTCCACTTT	TRBD1	TRBJ1-6	TRBV5-4	few	13
CASSRGNEKLFF	TGTGCCAGCAGTAGAGGAAATGAAAAACTGTTTTTT	.	TRBJ1-4	TRBV14	few	12
CATSTGPGDEQFF	TGTGCCACCAGCACGGGGCCGGGGGATGAGCAGTTCTTC	.	TRBJ2-1	TRBV15	.	13
CASSNGTGIGWLFF	TGTGCCAGCAGCAACGGGACAGGGATCGGGTGGCTGTTTTTT	TRBD1	TRBJ1-4	TRBV7-9	.	14
CASTQRVPSGNTIYF	TGTGCCAGCACCCAGAGGGTTCCCTCTGGAAACACCATATATTTT	.	TRBJ1-3	TRBV6-6	few	15
CANSYSAGGFTGETQYF	TGTGCCAACTCCTACTCAGCGGGGGGTTTCACGGGGGAGACCCAGTACTTC	TRBD2	TRBJ2-5	TRBV30	few	17
CASSGPGQSIGAFF	TGTGCCAGCAGTGGACCGGGACAGTCCATAGGAGCTTTCTTT	TRBD1	TRBJ1-1	TRBV2	few	14
CASSLEVGVGYTF	TGTGCCAGCAGCTTGGAGGTAGGGGTAGGCTACACCTTC	.	TRBJ1-2	TRBV5-5	few	13
CASSPLGGSYEQYF	TGCGCCAGCAGCCCCCTCGGGGGCTCCTACGAGCAGTACTTC	.	TRBJ2-7	TRBV4-1	few	14
CASSNRQGSYEQYF	TGTGCCAGCAGCAACCGACAGGGAAGCTACGAGCAGTACTTC	TRBD1	TRBJ2-7	TRBV11-2	few	14
CASSQSHGTQYF	TGTGCCAGCAGTCAAAGTCACGGGACGCAGTATTTT	.	TRBJ2-3	TRBV6-5	once	12
CASSATGDSNQPQHF	TGTGCCAGCAGCGCAACAGGGGATAGCAATCAGCCCCAGCATTTT	TRBD1	TRBJ1-5	TRBV7-3	.	15
CASSRGQGTYEQYF	TGCGCCAGCAGTCGTGGACAGGGAACCTACGAGCAGTACTTC	TRBD1	TRBJ2-7	TRBV10-1	.	14
CASSSLYGYTF	TGTGCCAGCAGCTCCCTCTATGGCTACACCTTC	.	TRBJ1-2	TRBV7-8	.	11
CASSPQAGPPPYEQYF	TGTGCCAGCTCACCGCAGGCAGGTCCCCCTCCCTACGAGCAGTACTTC	.	TRBJ2-7	TRBV18	few	16
CASSYSWTNGYTF	TGTGCCAGCAGTTACTCCTGGACAAATGGCTACACCTTC	.	TRBJ1-2	TRBV6-6	once	13
CASSLAELGDSAYNEQFF	TGTGCCAGCAGCTTAGCGGAGCTTGGGGACAGCGCCTACAATGAGCAGTTCTTC	TRBD1	TRBJ2-1	TRBV7-8	few	18
CASSPGMGTSNYGYTF	TGTGCCAGCAGTCCCGGTATGGGCACCTCTAACTATGGCTACACCTTC	.	TRBJ1-2	TRBV28	.	16
CASSQLRGSEQFF	TGTGCCAGCAGTCAATTGCGGGGTAGTGAGCAGTTCTTC	.	TRBJ2-1	TRBV25-1	.	13
CASSRNLLAGGQETQYF	TGCGCCAGCAGCCGAAATCTACTAGCGGGGGGGCAAGAGACCCAGTACTTC	TRBD2	TRBJ2-5	TRBV4-3	few	17
CASSSPGEGQTQYF	TGCGCCAGCAGCTCCCCCGGGGAGGGGCAGACCCAGTACTTC	TRBD2	TRBJ2-5	TRBV5-1	.	14
CASSLGRGWETQYF	TGTGCCAGCAGCTTAGGCAGGGGTTGGGAGACCCAGTACTTC	.	TRBJ2-5	TRBV7-9	.	14
CSVVVRGSEAFF	TGCAGCGTTGTAGTCAGGGGGTCTGAAGCTTTCTTT	TRBD1	TRBJ1-1	TRBV29-1	.	12
CASSGTGDGYTF	TGTGCCAGCAGCGGGACAGGTGATGGCTACACCTTC	TRBD1	TRBJ1-2	TRBV5-4	few	12
CASSRPQDSPYDYTF	TGTGCCAGCAGCCGCCCCCAGGACAGCCCGTATGACTACACCTTC	.	TRBJ1-2	TRBV6-6	few	15
CAISESMLAGETQYF	TGTGCCATCAGTGAGTCGATGCTAGCGGGGGAGACCCAGTACTTC	TRBD2	TRBJ2-5	TRBV10-3	.	15
CASSLSGTGPYSNQPQHF	TGTGCCAGCAGCTTGTCCGGGACAGGACCCTATAGCAATCAGCCCCAGCATTTT	TRBD1	TRBJ1-5	TRBV7-9	few	18